These 17 T cell receptor beta chains were sequenced from one sample in a study of PD-1 blockade in classical Hodgkin lymphoma. The time point was: cycle 4 day 1 (C4D1), after five to seven weeks of nivolumab. Relapse was seen in all patients after autologous stem cell transplantation, and brentuximab vedotin exposure was variable. Some clones are missing from TCRdb's copy, which holds only in-frame ones; the method was immunoSEQ multiplex PCR. The data show about 21,000 clones, 70% to 75% seen once. The source was peripheral blood mononuclear cells (PBMCs), collected before the fourth cycle of nivolumab. Every receptor here comes from a human donor with classical Hodgkin lymphoma.

The V gene is TRBV9, the J gene TRBJ2-3; 8 bases are a match to TRBD2. With V trimmed by 2 bases and J by 4 bases, 9 bases remained unmatched. Germline CDR1 SGDLS, CDR2 YYNGEE. The CDR3 spans 16 residues. This CDR3 is CASSVVSGTSPDTQYF. The CDR3 DNA reads as TGTGCCAGCAGCGTGGTTAGCGGGACCTCCCCAGATACGCAGTATTTT.

In nucleotides, the CDR3 is TGCAGCGTACGACAAGAGACTAATTCACCCCTCCACTTT. It codes for CSVRQETNSPLHF. J is TRBJ1-6 and V is TRBV29-1; D remains ambiguous. The germline V and J ends were trimmed by 6 bases and 6 bases, with 12 bases remaining between them. The CDR3 totals 13 residues. CDR1 is SQVTM and CDR2 is ANQGSEA in the germline V gene.

In regard to this clone: An end of the junction does not agree with germline; a read error may underlie this. This CDR3 reads CASSLGQGKQETQYF. The CDR3 coding sequence is TGTGCTAGCAGCTTAGGACAGGGTAAACAAGAGACCCAGTACTTC. The chain employs TRBV7-7 and TRBJ2-5; 8 nucleotides line up with TRBD1. Germline assignment: CDR1 SSHAT and CDR2 FNYEAQ (reference sequence). This CDR3 contains 15 residues.

This clone was detected only once. The rearrangement links TRBV5-5 to TRBJ2-7; 7 bases align to TRBD2. The V gene's germline CDR1 is SGHKS and CDR2 YYEKEE (reference sequence). This CDR3 contains 15 residues. The J segment lost 0 bases and the V segment lost 2 bases, leaving 5 bases of the junction unmatched. The CDR3 spells CASSFLGGSSYEQYF. The CDR3 bases are TGTGCCAGCAGCTTCCTAGGCGGGAGCTCCTACGAGCAGTACTTC.

The V gene is TRBV1, the J gene TRBJ2-3; the listed D gene, TRBD2, was not tested against the DNA. TRBV1 is designated a pseudogene. The CDR3 is 21 amino acids. CDR3 coding DNA: TGCACCAGCAGCCACCCAGGCGGCGGGCTTTCTAGCGGGAGGGGGGCAGATACGCAGTATTTT. The encoded protein is CTSSHPGGGLSSGRGADTQYF.

There are a few counts of this clone. The V gene is TRBV4-1, the J gene TRBJ2-2; 8 bases line up with TRBD2. Per germline, CDR1 MGHRA and CDR2 YSYEKL. With V trimmed by 6 bases and J by 0 bases, 3 bases remained unmatched. The length of the CDR3 is 15 residues. CDR3 residues: CASRLAETNTGELFF. CDR3 nucleotides: TGCGCCAGCAGACTAGCGGAGACGAACACCGGGGAGCTGTTTTTT.

This clone came up once. One end of the junction varies from germline; a read error may be responsible. The same CDR3 is also encoded by other DNA sequences in this sample. This chain connects TRBV14 to TRBJ2-7, with 11 bases fitting TRBD2. This CDR3 region has 16 residues. Per germline, CDR1 SGHDN and CDR2 FVKESK. As DNA, the CDR3 is TGCGCCAGCAGCCATAGACTGGGACTAGCGGTCTACGAGCAGTACTTC. This codes for CASSHRLGLAVYEQYF.

The CDR3 spells CASSLRESNQPQHF. In DNA form, the CDR3 reads TGTGCCAGCAGTCTTCGGGAGAGCAATCAGCCCCAGCATTTT. V gene TRBV6-1 combines with J gene TRBJ1-5; D unclear. The length of the CDR3 is 14 residues. Germline CDR1 reads MNHNS; CDR2 reads SASEGT. Trimming left V 5 bases short and J 1 base short, with 9 bases between.

This rearrangement joins TRBV7-9 to TRBJ2-7; TRBD1 matches 8 bases. CDR3 length: 14 residues. Trimming at V came to 2 bases and at J to 0 bases, leaving 0 bases not matched to a gene. Germline CDR1 and CDR2: SEHNR and FQNEAQ (reference sequence). CDR3 protein: CASSLTGGSYEQYF. CDR3 in DNA: TGTGCCAGCAGCTTAACAGGGGGCTCCTACGAGCAGTACTTC.

V usage is TRBV7-2 and J usage is TRBJ2-7, with unresolved D. The length of the CDR3 is 14 residues. V shed 3 bases and J shed 2 bases, with 11 bases lying between them. Germline CDR1 SGHTA, CDR2 FQGNSA. This chain's CDR3 is CASSFRPETYEQYF. The CDR3 DNA is TGTGCCAGCAGCTTTCGGCCGGAAACCTACGAGCAGTACTTC.

The rearrangement joins TRBV19 to TRBJ2-1; 7 bases match TRBD2. The CDR3 extends over 12 amino acids. V was pared by 5 bases and J by 10 bases, with 5 bases of the junction left unmatched. Germline CDR1 LNHDA, CDR2 SQIVND (reference sequence). CDR3 residues: CASSVTSREQFF. The CDR3, as DNA: TGTGCCAGTAGTGTGACTAGCCGCGAGCAGTTCTTC. The full variable domain, in which reference TRBV19 and TRBJ2-1 provide the parts outside the CDR3, is DGGITQSPKYLFRKEGQNVTLSCEQNLNHDAMYWYRQDPGQGLRLIYYSQIVNDFQKGDIAEGYSVSREKKESFPLTVTSAQKNPTAFYLCASSVTSREQFFGPGTRLTVL.

The genes are TRBV6-1 and TRBJ2-3; 10 nucleotides match TRBD2. Germline CDR1 MNHNS, CDR2 SASEGT. The CDR3 loop spans 15 amino acids. With V trimmed by 5 bases and J by 3 bases, 5 bases remained unmatched. The CDR3 region has the DNA TGTGCCAGCAGTACTAGCGGGGCTGGGACAGATACGCAGTATTTT. Protein product: CASSTSGAGTDTQYF.

The genes are TRBV29-1 and TRBJ1-1, with D maybe TRBD1 (6 bases). The germline CDR1 and CDR2 sequences are SQVTM and ANQGSEA. There are 13 residues in the CDR3. Trimming took off 8 bases at V and 2 bases at J, with 15 bases between the two ends. For the CDR3, the DNA is TGCAGCTCCCGGGGGCAGTTAAACACTGAAGCTTTCTTT. Translation gives CSSRGQLNTEAFF.

The chain couples TRBV5-1 to TRBJ1-2, with D unresolved. The germline V gene has CDR1 SGHRS and CDR2 YFSETQ. This CDR3 is 13 amino acids long. Trimming removed 3 bases at V and 4 bases at J, with 10 bases between. CDR3 DNA: TGCGCCAGCAGCTCTGGCGGGAGCTATGGCTACACCTTC. This translates into CASSSGGSYGYTF. The variable domain in full, completed from reference TRBV5-1 and TRBJ1-2, reads KAGVTQTPRYLIKTRGQQVTLSCSPISGHRSVSWYQQTPGQGLQFLFEYFSETQRNKGNFPGRFSGRQFSNSRSEMNVSTLELGDSALYLCASSSGGSYGYTFGSGTRLTVV.

This chain joins TRBV19 and TRBJ2-1, with a possible D match to TRBD2 (5 bases). V dropped 4 bases and J dropped 4 bases, with 20 bases sitting between them. The CDR3 sequence is 17 residues long. The germline V gene encodes CDR1 LNHDA and CDR2 SQIVND (reference sequence). CDR3 protein: CASSNPARGGQYNEQFF. Written as DNA, the CDR3 is TGTGCCAGTAGTAACCCGGCTCGTGGCGGGCAATACAATGAGCAGTTCTTC.

The J gene is TRBJ1-1, the V gene TRBV15; 9 nucleotides align to TRBD1. The J segment lost 11 bases and the V segment lost 0 bases, leaving 16 bases of the junction unmatched. The V gene's germline CDR1 is LNHNV and CDR2 YYDKDF (reference sequence). This CDR3 comprises 17 residues. The CDR3 region is CATSRDYIGTGGLEAFF. CDR3 sequence (DNA): TGTGCCACCAGCAGAGATTACATTGGAACAGGGGGCCTGGAGGCTTTCTTT.

This chain uses TRBV7-9 with TRBJ1-1; no clear D. Trimming took 0 bases from V and 5 from J, leaving 10 bases between them. The length of the CDR3 is 14 residues. Germline loops: CDR1 SEHNR, CDR2 FQNEAQ (reference sequence). CDR3 amino acids: CASSLAGKKTEAFF. The CDR3, as DNA: TGTGCCAGCAGCTTAGCGGGCAAGAAAACTGAAGCTTTCTTT.